Presented here are 15 T cell receptor beta chains from one specimen sequenced in a study of blood T cells in healthy people across ages. A second PCR, run for roughly 7 to 12 cycles, used a sample-barcoded 5' primer plus a J-beta primer mix. TCRdb called the 5' RACE reads again in MiXCR, with one record for every CDR3 protein. The table shows hundreds of thousands of distinct CDR3 sequences, with roughly two fifths occurring only once. The specimen was blood. The receptors stem from a man older than 75 in good health.

This chain joins TRBV7-2 and TRBJ2-1, with 11 nucleotides matching TRBD2. There are 15 residues in the CDR3. Germline loops: CDR1 SGHTA, CDR2 FQGNSA. The V segment lost 3 bases and the J segment 8 bases; nucleotides outside the gene matches: 6. CDR3 in DNA: TGTGCCAGCAGCTTTAGCGGGGGGGCCTGGTATGAGCAGTTCTTC. This codes for CASSFSGGAWYEQFF. The whole variable domain, filled in from reference TRBV7-2 and TRBJ2-1, reads GAGVSQSPSNKVTEKGKDVELRCDPISGHTALYWYRQSLGQGLEFLIYFQGNSAPDKSGLPSDRFSAERTGGSVSTLTIQRTQQEDSAVYLCASSFSGGAWYEQFFGPGTRLTVL.

This clonotype has a count of ten or more. The chain uses TRBV29-1 and TRBJ2-7; D unclear. This CDR3 comprises 11 residues. V gave up 0 bases and J gave up 5 bases, with 5 bases separating them. CDR1 is SQVTM and CDR2 is ANQGSEA in the germline V gene. The DNA of the CDR3 is TGCAGCGTTGAAGACTACGACGAGCAGTACTTC. Translated: CSVEDYDEQYF.

The chain employs TRBV4-2 and TRBJ1-3, with 8 bases lining up with TRBD1. Trimming took 4 bases from V and 0 from J; bases not matched to a gene: 5. The CDR3 loop spans 16 amino acids. The germline CDR1 and CDR2 sequences are LGHNA and YNFKEQ. CDR3 amino acids: CASSRDRGASGNTIYF. Here the CDR3 DNA reads TGTGCCAGCAGCCGCGACAGGGGCGCCTCTGGAAACACCATATATTTT.

This clonotype was counted ten times or more. This chain connects TRBV11-1 to TRBJ2-2; 8 bases match TRBD2. The CDR3 has 15 amino acids. Germline assignment: CDR1 SGHAT and CDR2 FQDESV (reference sequence). With V trimmed by 3 bases and J by 5 bases, 5 bases remained unmatched. The CDR3, as DNA: TGTGCCAGCAGCTTCGGACTAGCCGGAACCGGGGAGCTGTTTTTT. Encoded protein: CASSFGLAGTGELFF.

The chain recombines TRBV7-8 with TRBJ1-2; TRBD1 agrees at 10 bases. The germline CDR1 and CDR2 sequences are SGHVS and FQNEAQ. With V trimmed by 3 bases and J by 8 bases, 9 bases remained unmatched. The CDR3 is 15 amino acids. DNA of the CDR3: TGTGCCAGCAGCTTTTCGACAGGGGGCTTCGAGGGCTACACCTTC. Translated: CASSFSTGGFEGYTF.

J is TRBJ2-3 and V is TRBV7-9; 7 positions agree with TRBD2. Germline CDR1 reads SEHNR; CDR2 reads FQNEAQ (reference sequence). CDR3 length: 15 residues. The junction had 7 bases not matched to a gene; V was cut back by 5 bases and J by 2 bases. CDR3 sequence (DNA): TGTGCCAGCAGCCGTCGGGGAGGGGTCACAGATACGCAGTATTTT. The encoded protein is CASSRRGGVTDTQYF.

The genes are TRBV20-1 and TRBJ2-1; 15 bases align to TRBD2. The CDR3 contains 19 residues. With 0 bases clipped from V and 1 base from J, the junction kept 7 bases outside the gene matches. CDR1 is DFQATT and CDR2 is SNEGSKA in the germline V gene (reference sequence). CDR3 protein: CSARDQGLAGGGSYNEQFF. The CDR3 DNA is TGCAGTGCTAGAGATCAAGGACTAGCGGGAGGGGGGTCCTACAATGAGCAGTTCTTC.

This clonotype has more than one count but fewer than ten. The rearrangement joins TRBV11-2 to TRBJ1-6; 7 nucleotides line up with TRBD1. The germline gives CDR1 SGHAT, CDR2 FQNNGV. The ends lost 5 bases at V and 7 bases at J; junction bases unmatched: 5. The CDR3 spans 14 residues. The CDR3 coding sequence is TGTGCCAGCAGCCCGGGACAGCGAAATTCACCCCTCCACTTT. It is translated as CASSPGQRNSPLHF.

This clonotype was detected a few times. V is TRBV6-5 and J is TRBJ2-3; TRBD2 aligns across 9 bases. Germline CDR1 MNHEY, CDR2 SVGAGI. J was trimmed by 3 bases and V by 2 bases; bases with no gene match: 9. The CDR3 has 17 amino acids. The CDR3 is CASSYVWREGSTDTQYF. In DNA form, the CDR3 reads TGTGCCAGCAGTTACGTTTGGCGGGAGGGCTCGACAGATACGCAGTATTTT.

This chain links TRBV28 with TRBJ1-1; the D gene is possibly TRBD1 (5 bases). Germline CDR1 MDHEN, CDR2 SYDVKM. This CDR3 spans 15 amino acids. Trimming pared 4 bases from V and 1 base from J, leaving 13 bases between. The CDR3 DNA reads TGTGCCAGCAGTTCCGGGGGGGTAGGGAACACTGAAGCTTTCTTT. It is translated as CASSSGGVGNTEAFF.

This clonotype was detected ten times or more. V is TRBV7-2 and J is TRBJ2-7; 12 bases align to TRBD2. There are 15 residues in the CDR3. Per germline, CDR1 SGHTA and CDR2 FQGNSA. V trimming: 0 bases; J trimming: 4 bases; junction bases outside the gene matches: 1. The CDR3 DNA follows: TGTGCCAGCAGCTTAGCGGGGACTAGCGGGTACGAGCAGTACTTC. Its protein product is CASSLAGTSGYEQYF.

This clonotype has at least ten counts. The chain couples TRBV7-2 to TRBJ1-5, with D perhaps matching TRBD1 (5 bases). The CDR3 is made up of 15 amino acids. Germline CDR1 reads SGHTA; CDR2 reads FQGNSA. Trimming took off 5 bases at V and 7 bases at J, with 18 bases between the two ends. The CDR3 sequence: CASSLRTLGEQPQHF. In DNA form, the CDR3 reads TGTGCCAGCAGCCTCCGGACACTAGGGGAACAGCCCCAGCATTTT.

The chain uses TRBV9 and TRBJ2-1, with D possibly TRBD1 on 6 matching bases. V was trimmed by 4 bases and J by 7 bases, leaving 21 bases between them. Germline lookup yields CDR1 SGDLS and CDR2 YYNGEE. The CDR3 is 16 residues long. The CDR3 region has the DNA TGTGCCAGCAGCAAAACAGGGATGCGTGTGGTGAATGAGCAGTTCTTC. Its translation: CASSKTGMRVVNEQFF. The whole variable domain, remainder taken from reference TRBV9 and TRBJ2-1, is DSGVTQTPKHLITATGQRVTLRCSPRSGDLSVYWYQQSLDQGLQFLIQYYNGEERAKGNILERFSAQQFPDLHSELNLSSLELGDSALYFCASSKTGMRVVNEQFFGPGTRLTVL.

This clonotype occurred a few times. The CDR3 loop reads CSAQWGGTGGYGYTF. The CDR3 coding sequence is TGCAGCGCGCAATGGGGGGGGACAGGGGGCTATGGCTACACCTTC. This chain connects TRBV29-1 to TRBJ1-2; 11 bases match TRBD1. Trimming at V came to 7 bases and at J to 4 bases, leaving 11 bases not matched to a gene. The CDR3 has 15 residues. Germline V gene lookup returns CDR1 SQVTM and CDR2 ANQGSEA. The entire variable domain, with the rest obtained from reference TRBV29-1 and TRBJ1-2, is as follows: SAVISQKPSRDICQRGTSLTIQCQVDSQVTMMFWYRQQPGQSLTLIATANQGSEATYESGFVIDKFPISRPNLTFSTLTVSNMSPEDSSIYLCSAQWGGTGGYGYTFGSGTRLTVV.

V gene TRBV11-1 combines with J gene TRBJ2-3; TRBD2 matches at 11 bases. V lost 2 bases, J lost 0 bases, and 16 bases stayed unmatched. The CDR3 spans 21 residues. Germline CDR1 and CDR2: SGHAT and FQDESV (reference sequence). The CDR3 region has the DNA TGTGCCAGCAGCTTATTCGTAGGTCACACTAGCGGGGGAGTGAGCACAGATACGCAGTATTTT. Protein product: CASSLFVGHTSGGVSTDTQYF. Looking up the rest from reference TRBV11-1 and TRBJ2-3 gives the full variable domain: EAEVAQSPRYKITEKSQAVAFWCDPISGHATLYWYRQILGQGPELLVQFQDESVVDDSQLPKDRFSAERLKGVDSTLKIQPAELGDSAMYLCASSLFVGHTSGGVSTDTQYFGPGTRLTVL.